This T cell receptor (beta chain) was captured in a study of CD8 T cells in ankylosing spondylitis. Whole-study findings and limits: About 8 highly homologous variants made up a TCR beta motif that seemed to typify ankylosing spondylitis blood. With a CD8+ phenotype, disease-linked clones were relatively rare in peripheral blood. Reports say disease-linked clones showed up significantly more in matched ankylosing spondylitis synovial fluid.

Germline loops: CDR1 SGDLS, CDR2 YYNGEE. CDR3 size: 13 residues. The V end lost 4 bases, the J end lost 7 bases, and 14 bases lay between the germline ends. MiXCR, applied by TCRdb to the 5' RACE reads, yields one record per CDR3 protein. The sample shows 7,500 to 10,000 distinct CDR3 sequences, roughly 6.4% of them seen only once. The sample holds many counts of this clonotype. The antigen remains undetermined. The chain has TRBV9 and TRBJ1-2; a weak D match, TRBD1 (6 bases). Sequenced: blood, either unsorted or a sorted T cell fraction (not recorded which). This receptor was taken from a female donor with ankylosing spondylitis or in good health (not recorded which). The CDR3 DNA sequence: TGTGCCAGCAGCCCGGGGGGGGGCCTTGGCTACACCTTC. This encodes CASSPGGGLGYTF.